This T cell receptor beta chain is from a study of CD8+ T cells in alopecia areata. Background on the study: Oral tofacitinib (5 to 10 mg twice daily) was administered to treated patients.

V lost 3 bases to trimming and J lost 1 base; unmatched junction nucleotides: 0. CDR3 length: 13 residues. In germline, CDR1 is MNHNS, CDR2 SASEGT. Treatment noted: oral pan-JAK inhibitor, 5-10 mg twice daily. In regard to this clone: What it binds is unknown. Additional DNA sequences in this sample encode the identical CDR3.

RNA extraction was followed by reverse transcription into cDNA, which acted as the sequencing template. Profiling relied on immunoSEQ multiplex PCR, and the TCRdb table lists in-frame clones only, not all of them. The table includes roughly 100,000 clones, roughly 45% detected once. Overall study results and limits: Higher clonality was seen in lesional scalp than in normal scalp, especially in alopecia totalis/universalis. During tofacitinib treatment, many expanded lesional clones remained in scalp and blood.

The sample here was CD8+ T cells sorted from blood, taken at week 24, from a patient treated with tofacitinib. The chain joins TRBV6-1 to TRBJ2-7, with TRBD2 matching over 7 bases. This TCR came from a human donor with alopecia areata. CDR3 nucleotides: TGTGCCAGCAGTGAGGGACTATCCTACGAGCAGTACTTC. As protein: CASSEGLSYEQYF.